Presented here are 31 T cell receptor beta chains from one specimen sequenced in a study of shared clonotypes between healthy human individuals. Measured with immunoSEQ multiplex PCR; TCRdb has only the in-frame clones, and not every one. The sample consists of approximately 2.1 million clones, approximately 93% of them appearing once. Material for sequencing was naive CD4+ T cells from PBMCs. Subset denoted: CD45RA+ positively selected. The receptor set was obtained from a man younger than 35 in good health. Some clones in this sample may be carry-over from other donors' samples.

The rearrangement links TRBV30 to TRBJ1-5, with D possibly being TRBD1 (5 bases). Trimming took 2 bases from V and 2 from J, leaving 19 bases between them. CDR3 length: 17 residues. Germline V lookup: CDR1 GTSNPN, CDR2 SVGIG (reference sequence). Here the CDR3 reads CAWSPWGWGGRNQPQHF. CDR3 coding DNA: TGTGCCTGGAGTCCCTGGGGGTGGGGGGGTCGCAATCAGCCCCAGCATTTT.

J is TRBJ1-2 and V is TRBV2; perhaps TRBD1 as D (5 bases). There are 20 residues in the CDR3. V was cut by 8 bases and J by 2 bases, with 33 bases left in between. CDR1 and CDR2 (germline): SNHLY, FYNNEI. CDR3 region: CASGRGGVASGHVGNYGYTF. CDR3 DNA sequence: TGTGCCAGCGGTCGGGGCGGGGTAGCCTCTGGTCATGTCGGGAACTATGGCTACACCTTC.

This chain joins TRBV28 and TRBJ1-2; 7 bases are a match to TRBD1. The CDR3 is made up of 14 amino acids. CDR1 MDHEN and CDR2 SYDVKM come from the germline V gene. V was pared by 6 bases and J by 6 bases, with 10 bases of the junction left unmatched. The CDR3 DNA sequence: TGTGCCAGCAGGGGGTCCTCCACAGGGGATGGCTACACCTTC. The encoded protein is CASRGSSTGDGYTF.

The genes are TRBV20-1 and TRBJ2-7; D may be TRBD2 (6 bases). CDR1 DFQATT and CDR2 SNEGSKA come from the germline V gene (reference sequence). The length of the CDR3 is 9 residues. CDR3 residues: CRTRNEQYF. The CDR3 DNA reads TGCAGGACTAGGAACGAGCAGTACTTC.

The chain couples TRBV30 to TRBJ2-3; D perhaps matches TRBD1 (6 bases). CDR1 is GTSNPN, CDR2 SVGIG, per germline (reference sequence). This CDR3 contains 14 residues. The V end was cut by 3 bases, the J end by 3 bases, with 13 bases between. CDR3 sequence reads: CAWSMRDTTDTQYF. The CDR3 bases are TGTGCCTGGAGCATGAGGGACACAACAGATACGCAGTATTTT.

With respect to this clone: Within the sample, other DNA sequences also encode this same CDR3. The V and J genes are TRBV5-1 and TRBJ2-6; D is uncertain. The V gene's germline CDR1 is SGHRS and CDR2 YFSETQ. There are 15 residues in the CDR3. Trimming took 2 bases from V and 0 from J, leaving 6 bases between them. The CDR3 DNA sequence: TGCGCCAGCAGCTTAGACCCCTCTGGGGCCAACGTCCTGACTTTC. Protein product: CASSLDPSGANVLTF.

The genes are TRBV6-1 and TRBJ2-7, with a tentative D call TRBD1 (6 bases). The CDR3 is 14 amino acids. V was clipped by 4 bases and J by 1 base, with 11 bases between them. Per the germline V gene, CDR1 is MNHNS and CDR2 is SASEGT. The CDR3 DNA is TGTGCCAGCAGTGGACAGGACCCTTCCTACGAGCAGTACTTC. It is translated as CASSGQDPSYEQYF.

The chain links TRBV2 to TRBJ1-1, with D possibly TRBD1 on 6 matching bases. The V end lost 8 bases, the J end lost 8 bases, and 18 bases lay between the germline ends. This CDR3 is 13 amino acids long. Germline lookup yields CDR1 SNHLY and CDR2 FYNNEI. CDR3 sequence: CASDGTSYSEAFF. The CDR3 DNA is TGTGCCAGCGATGGGACAAGCTACTCCGAAGCTTTCTTT.

This clone was counted a single time. This CDR3 reads CAISSGQGNEKLFF. The CDR3 nucleotides are TGTGCCATCAGTTCGGGACAGGGGAATGAAAAACTGTTTTTT. V gene TRBV10-3 combines with J gene TRBJ1-4; 10 bases are a match to TRBD1. V lost 5 bases, J lost 5 bases, and 2 bases stayed unmatched. The CDR3 sequence is 14 residues long. The germline gives CDR1 ENHRY, CDR2 SYGVKD.

The J gene is TRBJ1-1, the V gene TRBV19, with TRBD1 as a possible D gene (5 bases). The V end was cut by 4 bases, the J end by 6 bases, with 12 bases between. The CDR3 sequence is 13 residues long. Germline CDR1 reads LNHDA; CDR2 reads SQIVND (reference sequence). CDR3 residues: CASSRDRDSEAFF. The CDR3 nucleotides are TGTGCCAGTAGTAGAGATAGGGACTCTGAAGCTTTCTTT.

This rearrangement joins TRBV11-2 to TRBJ2-7; 7 bases align to TRBD1. Germline V gives CDR1 SGHAT, CDR2 FQNNGV. The CDR3 spans 14 residues. Trimming at V came to 5 bases and at J to 2 bases, leaving 6 bases not matched to a gene. CDR3 sequence reads: CASSRDSKTYEQYF. Here the CDR3 DNA reads TGTGCCAGCAGCCGGGACAGTAAGACCTACGAGCAGTACTTC.

V usage is TRBV7-9 and J usage is TRBJ2-2; TRBD2 is a possible D gene (6 bases). The CDR3 totals 15 residues. The germline gives CDR1 SEHNR, CDR2 FQNEAQ (reference sequence). V gave up 1 base and J gave up 6 bases, with 12 bases separating them. The CDR3 spells CASSLGTNPAGELFF. The CDR3 DNA reads TGTGCCAGCAGCTTAGGGACTAACCCAGCCGGGGAGCTGTTTTTT. Variable domain in full (rest from reference TRBV7-9 and TRBJ2-2): DTGVSQNPRHKITKRGQNVTFRCDPISEHNRLYWYRQTLGQGPEFLTYFQNEAQLEKSRLLSDRFSAERPKGSFSTLEIQRTEQGDSAMYLCASSLGTNPAGELFFGEGSRLTVL.

CDR3 residues: CAPRISLSEAFF. The CDR3 bases are TGTGCCCCCCGGATTTCCCTTTCTGAAGCTTTCTTT. V usage is TRBV27 and J usage is TRBJ1-1; D unclear. This CDR3 contains 12 residues. V lost 11 bases and J 6 bases, leaving 16 bases between the germline ends. In germline, CDR1 is MNHEY, CDR2 SMNVEV (reference sequence).

The rearrangement links TRBV4-1 to TRBJ2-7; TRBD2 matches at 8 bases. Per germline, CDR1 MGHRA and CDR2 YSYEKL. V lost 1 base to trimming and J lost 6 bases; unmatched junction nucleotides: 8. This CDR3 region has 15 residues. The chain's CDR3 is CASSQGELAVFEQYF. In DNA form, the CDR3 reads TGCGCCAGCAGCCAAGGGGAACTAGCGGTTTTCGAGCAGTACTTC.

V is TRBV13 and J is TRBJ1-1, with TRBD1 as a possible D gene (6 bases). With 4 bases removed from V and 1 base from J, the gap between germline ends came to 16 bases. This CDR3 has 16 amino acids. Germline-derived CDR1 and CDR2 are PRHDT and FYEKMQ (reference sequence). The CDR3 region is CASSSFPGTWNTEAFF. CDR3 coding DNA: TGTGCCAGCAGCTCCTTCCCCGGGACATGGAACACTGAAGCTTTCTTT. Drawing the rest from reference TRBV13 and TRBJ1-1, the complete variable domain is AAGVIQSPRHLIKEKRETATLKCYPIPRHDTVYWYQQGPGQDPQFLISFYEKMQSDKGSIPDRFSAQQFSDYHSELNMSSLELGDSALYFCASSSFPGTWNTEAFFGQGTRLTVV.

This chain joins TRBV29-1 and TRBJ2-7; 7 bases line up with TRBD2. CDR3 length equals 13 residues. CDR1 is SQVTM and CDR2 is ANQGSEA in the germline V gene. Unmatched junction bases numbered 8, after V lost 7 bases and J lost 2 bases. The CDR3 here is CSAGVTSPYEQYF. Written as DNA, the CDR3 is TGCAGCGCTGGGGTGACTAGCCCCTACGAGCAGTACTTC.

The J gene is TRBJ2-5, the V gene TRBV5-1; D not resolved. V lost 0 bases and J 3 bases, leaving 15 bases between the germline ends. The germline gives CDR1 SGHRS, CDR2 YFSETQ. This CDR3 has 16 residues. This chain's CDR3 is CASSLATSWSKETQYF. As DNA, the CDR3 is TGCGCCAGCAGCTTGGCTACTTCCTGGTCAAAAGAGACCCAGTACTTC.

The CDR3 DNA reads TGTGCCAGCAGCTTAGGGTTCGCAGTGTCGTACTACGAGCAGTACTTC. Protein: CASSLGFAVSYYEQYF. This sequence joins TRBV11-1 and TRBJ2-7; no firm D call. CDR3 length equals 16 residues. The V end was cut by 1 base, the J end by 3 bases, with 16 bases between. In germline, CDR1 is SGHAT, CDR2 FQDESV (reference sequence).

The V and J genes are TRBV5-4 and TRBJ1-5; D remains unclear. Per germline, CDR1 SGHNT and CDR2 YYREEE (reference sequence). This CDR3 spans 13 amino acids. The ends were cut back, 4 bases at V and 9 bases at J, with 14 bases in the middle. CDR3 sequence: CASSPDRGRPQHF. CDR3 DNA sequence: TGTGCCAGCAGCCCCGATCGGGGTCGGCCCCAGCATTTT.

The gene calls are TRBV7-9 and TRBJ2-4; 8 nucleotides align to TRBD1. The ends lost 6 bases at V and 5 bases at J; junction bases unmatched: 6. The CDR3 sequence is 14 residues long. Germline V gives CDR1 SEHNR, CDR2 FQNEAQ (reference sequence). CDR3 sequence: CASSTTGAENIQYF. The DNA for the CDR3 is TGTGCCAGCAGTACGACAGGGGCCGAAAACATTCAGTACTTC.

The chain combines TRBV5-1 with TRBJ2-7, with TRBD1 identical over 7 bases. This CDR3 has 15 amino acids. From germline, CDR1 is SGHRS and CDR2 YFSETQ. The ends lost 4 bases at V and 2 bases at J; junction bases unmatched: 9. The CDR3 protein is CASSLQGQPAYEQYF. The CDR3 region has the DNA TGCGCCAGCAGCCTCCAGGGACAGCCGGCCTACGAGCAGTACTTC.

This sequence joins TRBV5-8 and TRBJ1-2, with TRBD1 matching 7 bases. The CDR3 is 14 amino acids. Germline values: CDR1 SGHTS, CDR2 YDEGEE. The ends lost 4 bases at V and 8 bases at J; junction bases unmatched: 11. CDR3 residues: CASSIRTGAKGYTF. The CDR3 region has the DNA TGTGCCAGCAGCATACGCACAGGGGCGAAAGGCTACACCTTC.

This rearrangement joins TRBV28 to TRBJ1-4, with D hard to call. V lost 2 bases and J 4 bases, leaving 8 bases between the germline ends. Germline V gene data show CDR1 as MDHEN and CDR2 as SYDVKM. CDR3 length equals 14 residues. The CDR3 reads CASSLGQFNEKLFF. The CDR3 bases are TGTGCCAGCAGTTTAGGCCAGTTTAATGAAAAACTGTTTTTT.

The rearrangement uses TRBV4-2 and TRBJ2-1, with 9 bases aligning to TRBD2. Germline CDR1 is LGHNA and CDR2 is YNFKEQ. The CDR3 spans 17 residues. V dropped 4 bases and J dropped 4; count of bases not matched to a gene: 11. CDR3 sequence (DNA): TGTGCCAGCAGCCTTCGACCGGGACTAGCTTCTTACAATGAGCAGTTCTTC. This codes for CASSLRPGLASYNEQFF.

This chain uses TRBV5-4 with TRBJ2-7, with D possibly TRBD2 on 5 matching bases. V was pared by 10 bases and J by 0 bases, with 8 bases between. The CDR3 extends over 11 amino acids. Germline V gene lookup returns CDR1 SGHNT and CDR2 YYREEE (reference sequence). This chain's CDR3 is CAVSGSYEQYF. DNA for the CDR3: TGTGCCGTCAGCGGCTCCTACGAGCAGTACTTC.

The chain employs TRBV19 and TRBJ2-3; 7 bases line up with TRBD1. Germline CDR1 reads LNHDA; CDR2 reads SQIVND (reference sequence). J was trimmed by 3 bases and V by 6 bases; bases with no gene match: 18. The CDR3 totals 18 residues. The DNA for the CDR3 is TGTGCCAGTAGCTCTACAGGGGTTATGATTCTACGGACAGATACGCAGTATTTT. Translated: CASSSTGVMILRTDTQYF.

The chain couples TRBV10-3 to TRBJ1-2; D ambiguous. The V gene's germline CDR1 is ENHRY and CDR2 SYGVKD. The ends were cut back, 5 bases at V and 3 bases at J, with 16 bases in the middle. This CDR3 is built from 15 residues. The CDR3: CAISLTSDSDYGYTF. The CDR3 nucleotides read TGTGCCATCAGTCTTACCTCCGATTCTGACTATGGCTACACCTTC.

Notes on this clone: Other DNA sequences in the sample encode the same CDR3. The chain recombines TRBV6-6 with TRBJ1-2; tentatively, D is TRBD1 (6 bases). The V gene's germline CDR1 is MNHNY and CDR2 SVGAGI (reference sequence). This CDR3 comprises 12 residues. Trimming removed 5 bases from V and 5 bases from J, with 9 bases in between. The CDR3 DNA follows: TGTGCCAGCAGTCCGGACAGTTATGGCTACACCTTC. As protein: CASSPDSYGYTF.

This sequence joins TRBV7-2 and TRBJ1-1, with TRBD1 as a possible D gene (5 bases). Trimming cost V 2 bases and J 4 bases, with 17 bases left between them. CDR3 length equals 16 residues. Germline V gene data show CDR1 as SGHTA and CDR2 as FQGNSA. CDR3 in DNA: TGTGCCAGCAGCTTAAGTGGGGGGAGTTTATCCACTGAAGCTTTCTTT. It encodes CASSLSGGSLSTEAFF. The full variable domain, its missing parts supplied by reference TRBV7-2 and TRBJ1-1, is GAGVSQSPSNKVTEKGKDVELRCDPISGHTALYWYRQSLGQGLEFLIYFQGNSAPDKSGLPSDRFSAERTGGSVSTLTIQRTQQEDSAVYLCASSLSGGSLSTEAFFGQGTRLTVV.

V is TRBV7-2 and J is TRBJ2-1; a possible D gene is TRBD1 (5 bases). Germline lookup yields CDR1 SGHTA and CDR2 FQGNSA. There are 14 residues in the CDR3. Trimming took 1 base from V and 2 from J, leaving 6 bases between them. The CDR3 loop reads CASSLEGTYNEQFF. The DNA of the CDR3 is TGTGCCAGCAGCTTAGAGGGGACCTACAATGAGCAGTTCTTC.

The rearrangement uses TRBV28 and TRBJ1-1; D ambiguous. Trimming removed 6 bases at V and 3 bases at J, with 11 bases between. The CDR3 is 13 amino acids. Germline assignment: CDR1 MDHEN and CDR2 SYDVKM. The CDR3 DNA follows: TGTGCCAGCAGCTCCGCGAGGGACACTGAAGCTTTCTTT. This encodes CASSSARDTEAFF.